This TCR beta chain was captured by sequencing in a study of cytomegalovirus exposure and HLA in healthy donors. V lost 6 bases, J lost 5 bases, and 2 bases stayed unmatched. The CDR3 consists of 12 residues. In germline, CDR1 is MDHEN, CDR2 SYDVKM. The assay was immunoSEQ multiplex PCR, and TCRdb's table has in-frame clones only and misses some. This table holds around 20,000 clones, 95% to 97% found once. The sequenced sample consisted of PBMCs. The chain carries TRBV28 and TRBJ1-1; TRBD1 agrees at 8 bases. This TCR derives from a man between 25 and 39 years old in good health and CMV-seropositive. The DNA for the CDR3 is TGTGCCAGCAGCAGGGGGCCGACTGAAGCTTTCTTT. Translating gives CASSRGPTEAFF.